The present entry profiles one T cell receptor beta chain with its context. Its antigen is as yet unknown. This sample is part of a study of OX40 agonist ivuxolimab in advanced cancers. Study-level background: The study reported partial responses in three patients: one hepatocellular carcinoma, two cutaneous melanoma. General observations from the study: Expanded peripheral T cells had an undetermined antigen specificity.

Using immunoSEQ multiplex PCR, the repertoire was profiled, and TCRdb retains in-frame clones only, with some absent. The sample has approximately 72,000 clones, over 80% seen once. Germline V CDR1 and CDR2: SEHNR, FQNEAQ (reference sequence). V was cut by 1 base and J by 9 bases, with 16 bases left in between. This CDR3 is 15 amino acids long. Prior autoimmune disease or systemic immunosuppression barred patients. This clonotype originated in an adult with an advanced solid tumor such as melanoma, head and neck, liver or kidney cancer. Sequencing was performed on CD4+ or CD8+ T cells sorted from blood, taken in a trial of the OX40 agonist ivuxolimab. The gene calls are TRBV7-9 and TRBJ2-1; D ambiguous. CDR3 amino acids: CASSLGLEEGIEQFF. Here the CDR3 DNA reads TGTGCCAGCAGCTTAGGCCTCGAAGAAGGGATTGAGCAGTTCTTC. The full variable domain, rest sourced from reference TRBV7-9 and TRBJ2-1, is DTGVSQNPRHKITKRGQNVTFRCDPISEHNRLYWYRQTLGQGPEFLTYFQNEAQLEKSRLLSDRFSAERPKGSFSTLEIQRTEQGDSAMYLCASSLGLEEGIEQFFGPGTRLTVL.